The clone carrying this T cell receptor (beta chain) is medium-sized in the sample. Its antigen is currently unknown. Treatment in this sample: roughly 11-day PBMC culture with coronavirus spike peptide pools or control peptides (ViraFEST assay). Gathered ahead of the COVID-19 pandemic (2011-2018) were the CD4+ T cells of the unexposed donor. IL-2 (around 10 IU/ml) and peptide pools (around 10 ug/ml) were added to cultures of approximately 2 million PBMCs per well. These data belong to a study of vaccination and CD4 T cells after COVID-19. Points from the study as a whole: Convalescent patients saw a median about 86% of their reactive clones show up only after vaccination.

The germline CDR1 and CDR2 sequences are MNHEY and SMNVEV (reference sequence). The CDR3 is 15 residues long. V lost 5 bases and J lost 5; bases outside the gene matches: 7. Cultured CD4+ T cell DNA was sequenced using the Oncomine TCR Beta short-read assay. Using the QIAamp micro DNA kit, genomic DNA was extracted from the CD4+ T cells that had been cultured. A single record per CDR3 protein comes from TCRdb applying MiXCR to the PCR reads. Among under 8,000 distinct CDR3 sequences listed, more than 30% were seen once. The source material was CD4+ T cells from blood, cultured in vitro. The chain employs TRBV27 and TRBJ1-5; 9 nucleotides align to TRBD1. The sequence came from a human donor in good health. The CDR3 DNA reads TGTGCCAGCAGTCTTGGGACAGGGACGGATCAGCCCCAGCATTTT. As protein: CASSLGTGTDQPQHF.